A selection of T cell receptor beta chains follows, all from one sample in a study of cytomegalovirus exposure and HLA in healthy donors. Profiled with immunoSEQ multiplex PCR; TCRdb holds only in-frame clones, not every one. The repertoire holds approximately 100,000 clones, with around 74% as singletons. Sequenced input: PBMCs. The receptors were sampled from a woman aged 35 to 49 in good health and CMV-seronegative. Each CDR3 is given with its conserved first and last residue. Each record gives: V gene, J gene, D gene, clone size, CDR3 DNA, CDR3 protein. The D gene is left open where the match is weak. Not every row has a clone size; where given, it reads once, few, many or a size class.

v_call: TRBV7-3; j_call: TRBJ2-5; d_call: TRBD2; clone_size: -; cdr3_nt: TGTGCCAGCAGCTTAAGGAGTGCGGGAGTCGAGACCCAGTACTTC; cdr3_aa: CASSLRSAGVETQYF
v_call: TRBV6-5; j_call: TRBJ1-5; d_call: -; clone_size: -; cdr3_nt: TGTGCCAGCAGGGGGCGCGGTCAGCCCCAGCATTTT; cdr3_aa: CASRGRGQPQHF
v_call: TRBV14; j_call: TRBJ1-3; d_call: -; clone_size: few; cdr3_nt: TGTGCCAGCAGCCAAGAGCACAGGGGAAACACCATATATTTT; cdr3_aa: CASSQEHRGNTIYF
v_call: TRBV2; j_call: TRBJ2-1; d_call: TRBD2; clone_size: -; cdr3_nt: TGTGCCAGCAGTGAAGGAGGTAGCGGGATTGAGCAGTTCTTC; cdr3_aa: CASSEGGSGIEQFF
v_call: TRBV7-9; j_call: TRBJ2-3; d_call: TRBD2; clone_size: once; cdr3_nt: TGTGCCAGCAGCCACAATAGCGGGGGGAAAACAGATACGCAGTATTTT; cdr3_aa: CASSHNSGGKTDTQYF
v_call: TRBV30; j_call: TRBJ1-2; d_call: -; clone_size: -; cdr3_nt: TGTGCCTGGAGTGCCGGGGAAAGATATGGCTACACCTTC; cdr3_aa: CAWSAGERYGYTF
v_call: TRBV9; j_call: TRBJ1-4; d_call: TRBD1; clone_size: -; cdr3_nt: TGTGCCAGCAGCACCGACAGGGGCGGGGAAAAACTGTTTTTT; cdr3_aa: CASSTDRGGEKLFF
v_call: TRBV7-9; j_call: TRBJ2-7; d_call: -; clone_size: -; cdr3_nt: TGTTCCAGCAGCTTAGCCGGAGCTGACCAGGAGCAGTACTTC; cdr3_aa: CSSSLAGADQEQYF
v_call: TRBV19; j_call: TRBJ1-2; d_call: TRBD1; clone_size: -; cdr3_nt: TGTGCCAGTAGTACCGACAGGGTTGGCTATGGCTACACCTTC; cdr3_aa: CASSTDRVGYGYTF
v_call: TRBV27; j_call: TRBJ2-2; d_call: TRBD2; clone_size: -; cdr3_nt: TGTGCCAGCAGTCCGGGACTAGCGGGAACCACCGGGGAGCTGTTTTTT; cdr3_aa: CASSPGLAGTTGELFF
v_call: TRBV28; j_call: TRBJ2-7; d_call: -; clone_size: -; cdr3_nt: TGTGCCAGCAGTTTCCTACCCGGAGGGTGGCGCTACGAGCAGTACTTC; cdr3_aa: CASSFLPGGWRYEQYF
v_call: TRBV15; j_call: TRBJ1-4; d_call: TRBD1; clone_size: -; cdr3_nt: TGTGCCACCAGCAGAGGCCAGGGACAGGGTAATGAAAAACTGTTTTTT; cdr3_aa: CATSRGQGQGNEKLFF
v_call: TRBV4-3; j_call: TRBJ1-1; d_call: TRBD1; clone_size: few; cdr3_nt: TGCGCCAGCAGCCAACGGACAGGGCGGACTGAAGCTTTCTTT; cdr3_aa: CASSQRTGRTEAFF
v_call: TRBV7-9; j_call: TRBJ2-7; d_call: TRBD1; clone_size: -; cdr3_nt: TGTGCCAGCAGCCCTCGGCGGGGACAGGGGGCGCGGGAGCAGTACTTC; cdr3_aa: CASSPRRGQGAREQYF
v_call: TRBV6-5; j_call: TRBJ1-2; d_call: -; clone_size: few; cdr3_nt: TGTGCCAGCAGTTACTCCGCGCCGGGTAACTATGGCTACACCTTC; cdr3_aa: CASSYSAPGNYGYTF
v_call: TRBV6-5; j_call: TRBJ1-1; d_call: TRBD1; clone_size: -; cdr3_nt: TGTGCCAGCCACAGGGGGTTGAACACTGAAGCTTTCTTT; cdr3_aa: CASHRGLNTEAFF
v_call: TRBV6-1; j_call: TRBJ1-2; d_call: -; clone_size: -; cdr3_nt: TGTGCCAGCAGTGAAGGCATCGCACAGGCCTATGGCTACACCTTC; cdr3_aa: CASSEGIAQAYGYTF